This passage covers 20 T cell receptor beta chains from one sample sequenced in a study of blood T cell repertoires in COVID-19. The protocol was immunoSEQ multiplex PCR, while the TCRdb copy is restricted to in-frame clones and leaves out a portion. The sample lists roughly 88,000 clones; approximately 90% were seen once. The specimen sequenced was peripheral blood. These TCRs come from a woman between 50 and 59 years old in a cohort sampled during active COVID-19.

This clone was seen just once. The V gene is TRBV11-3, the J gene TRBJ2-1; 10 nucleotides line up with TRBD2. Germline V gene lookup returns CDR1 SGHNT and CDR2 YENEEA. V shed 1 base and J 6 bases; nucleotides not matched to a gene: 9. The CDR3 is 17 amino acids. The CDR3 nucleotides are TGTGCCAGCAGCTTAGGGCTAGCGGGAGTAAGGGTCAATGAGCAGTTCTTC. It yields the protein CASSLGLAGVRVNEQFF. The variable domain in full, with the rest retrieved from reference TRBV11-3 and TRBJ2-1, is EAGVVQSPRYKIIEKKQPVAFWCNPISGHNTLYWYLQNLGQGPELLIRYENEEAVDDSQLPKDRFSAERLKGVDSTLKIQPAELGDSAVYLCASSLGLAGVRVNEQFFGPGTRLTVL.

This clone has just one count. V usage is TRBV6-4 and J usage is TRBJ2-1; 8 nucleotides agree with TRBD1. This CDR3 region has 19 residues. J gave up 2 bases and V 0 bases, and 12 bases lay outside the gene matches. Germline CDR1 is MRHNA and CDR2 is SNTAGT. The CDR3 DNA follows: TGTGCCAGCAGTGACTCTGGGTCAGGGGGCCTTTCCCCCTACAATGAGCAGTTCTTC. It translates to CASSDSGSGGLSPYNEQFF.

This clone is a singleton in its sample. J is TRBJ1-1 and V is TRBV7-2; possibly TRBD1 for D (6 bases). The V and J ends lost 5 bases and 3 bases respectively, with 10 bases between them. In germline, CDR1 is SGHTA, CDR2 FQGNSA. The CDR3 totals 13 residues. The CDR3 is CASSRRTDTEAFF. In DNA, the CDR3 is TGTGCCAGCAGCCGGCGGACAGACACTGAAGCTTTCTTT.

The chain carries TRBV29-1 and TRBJ2-1, with TRBD2 identical over 10 bases. Germline-derived CDR1 and CDR2 are SQVTM and ANQGSEA. The CDR3 spans 17 residues. J lost 2 bases, V lost 4 bases, and 11 bases had no gene match. The CDR3 DNA follows: TGCAGCGTTGTGGGACTAGCGTCGGGTATCGCCTACAATGAGCAGTTCTTC. Protein product: CSVVGLASGIAYNEQFF.

The CDR3 region has the DNA TGCGCCAGCAGCGAGGGGGATGAAGGTGGCTACACCTTC. This translates into CASSEGDEGGYTF. The rearrangement links TRBV5-1 to TRBJ1-2; weak D call: TRBD1 (6 bases). Germline values: CDR1 SGHRS, CDR2 YFSETQ. The CDR3 runs 13 residues. Trimming left V 4 bases short and J 7 bases short, with 14 bases between.

The chain has TRBV5-1 and TRBJ2-1, with D perhaps TRBD1 (5 bases). Germline V gene sequence: CDR1 SGHRS, CDR2 YFSETQ. This CDR3 contains 14 residues. V lost 4 bases, J lost 9 bases, and 17 bases lay in between. The CDR3 loop reads CASSPPPARGEQFF. CDR3 in DNA: TGCGCCAGCAGCCCCCCCCCAGCAAGGGGTGAGCAGTTCTTC.

As DNA, the CDR3 is TGCGCCAGCAGTACGTCCAGAAACACTGAAGCTTTCTTT. Translation: CASSTSRNTEAFF. This chain uses TRBV5-1 with TRBJ1-1; D gene uncertain. Germline CDR1 and CDR2: SGHRS and YFSETQ. The CDR3 is 13 residues long. V lost 5 bases and J lost 2, with 10 bases in between.

The rearrangement links TRBV3-1 (or the pseudogene TRBV3-2) to TRBJ2-1, with 7 bases lining up with TRBD2. Unmatched junction bases numbered 3, after V lost 0 bases and J lost 4 bases. CDR3 length: 15 amino acids. In germline, CDR1 is LGHDT, CDR2 YNNKEL (reference sequence). The CDR3 DNA reads TGTGCCAGCAGCCAAGAACGACTAGCATACAATGAGCAGTTCTTC. It encodes CASSQERLAYNEQFF.

The chain has TRBV11-1 and TRBJ2-7; weak D call: TRBD2 (5 bases). This CDR3 contains 16 residues. With 1 base removed from V and 0 bases from J, the gap between germline ends came to 13 bases. The germline gives CDR1 SGHAT, CDR2 FQDESV (reference sequence). CDR3 in amino acids: CASSLGGRAYSYEQYF. The CDR3 DNA follows: TGTGCCAGCAGCTTAGGAGGGCGCGCCTACTCCTACGAGCAGTACTTC.

The chain is built from TRBV5-6 and TRBJ2-5, with D uncertain. The CDR3 loop spans 14 amino acids. The V and J ends lost 0 bases and 4 bases respectively, with 10 bases between them. Germline V gene data show CDR1 as SGHDT and CDR2 as YYEEEE. This chain's CDR3 is CASSLAENRETQYF. As DNA, the CDR3 is TGTGCCAGCAGCTTGGCCGAGAACAGAGAGACCCAGTACTTC.

This clone was observed once. The chain is built from TRBV27 and TRBJ1-5, with 7 positions matching TRBD1. The CDR3 is 16 residues long. Trimming cost V 6 bases and J 3 bases; bases outside gene matches: 11. The germline V gene has CDR1 MNHEY and CDR2 SMNVEV (reference sequence). This CDR3 is CASSADRVSYNQPQHF. Here the CDR3 DNA reads TGTGCCAGCAGCGCAGACAGGGTGTCATACAATCAGCCCCAGCATTTT.

The rearrangement joins TRBV4-2 to TRBJ1-1; 9 bases are a match to TRBD1. This CDR3 contains 16 residues. The V gene end was trimmed by 2 bases and the J gene end by 5 bases; junction bases not matched to a gene: 9. Germline V lookup: CDR1 LGHNA, CDR2 YNFKEQ. The CDR3 region is CASSQTPGQGRTEAFF. The CDR3, as DNA: TGTGCCAGCAGCCAAACTCCGGGACAGGGACGAACTGAAGCTTTCTTT.

This clone appeared once. J is TRBJ2-7 and V is TRBV5-4; D remains ambiguous. Germline V gene sequence: CDR1 SGHNT, CDR2 YYREEE (reference sequence). The CDR3 contains 14 residues. Trimming cost V 1 base and J 2 bases, with 10 bases left between them. CDR3 region: CASSLPATPYEQYF. The CDR3 DNA reads as TGTGCCAGCAGCTTGCCAGCGACCCCCTACGAGCAGTACTTC.

The CDR3 DNA follows: TGCGCCAGCAGCCGAGAGACTAGCGGGAGGATTGGAGATACGCAGTATTTT. It translates to CASSRETSGRIGDTQYF. The chain has TRBV4-1 and TRBJ2-3; 13 bases match TRBD2. The length of the CDR3 is 17 residues. CDR1 is MGHRA, CDR2 YSYEKL, per germline. V lost 4 bases and J lost 5; bases outside the gene matches: 9.

The rearrangement joins TRBV6-5 to TRBJ1-6; maybe TRBD1 (6 bases). Trimming took off 4 bases at V and 4 bases at J, with 11 bases between the two ends. CDR1 and CDR2 (germline): MNHEY, SVGAGI. The CDR3 is 15 amino acids. The CDR3 is CASSFRGTYNSPLHF. DNA of the CDR3: TGTGCCAGCAGTTTCAGGGGTACTTATAATTCACCCCTCCACTTT.

The gene calls are TRBV19 and TRBJ1-5; D gene unclear. This CDR3 contains 14 residues. Per germline, CDR1 LNHDA and CDR2 SQIVND (reference sequence). Trimming removed 3 bases from V and 2 bases from J, with 8 bases in between. CDR3 DNA: TGTGCCAGTAGTATGACCGGGGGCAATCAGCCCCAGCATTTT. Translating it yields CASSMTGGNQPQHF. Full variable domain (missing parts from reference TRBV19 and TRBJ1-5): DGGITQSPKYLFRKEGQNVTLSCEQNLNHDAMYWYRQDPGQGLRLIYYSQIVNDFQKGDIAEGYSVSREKKESFPLTVTSAQKNPTAFYLCASSMTGGNQPQHFGDGTRLSIL.

The chain combines TRBV29-1 with TRBJ2-3, with D uncertain. CDR3 size: 12 residues. Trimming stripped 5 bases from V and 0 bases from J, with 6 bases between. From germline, CDR1 is SQVTM and CDR2 ANQGSEA. DNA for the CDR3: TGCAGCGTTACGGTTAGCACAGATACGCAGTATTTT. It translates to CSVTVSTDTQYF.

The rearrangement links TRBV5-1 to TRBJ2-2; a weak D match, TRBD1 (6 bases). V lost 4 bases, J lost 2 bases, and 15 bases lay in between. The germline V gene encodes CDR1 SGHRS and CDR2 YFSETQ. The CDR3 covers 16 residues. CDR3 loop: CASSPYTGINTGELFF. The CDR3 DNA reads as TGCGCCAGCAGCCCCTATACAGGGATCAACACCGGGGAGCTGTTTTTT.

This chain connects TRBV18 to TRBJ2-1, with 12 bases identical to TRBD1. CDR3 length: 15 residues. Losses at the gene ends were 0 bases for V and 9 bases for J; bases not matched to a gene: 3. Germline values: CDR1 KGHSH, CDR2 LQKENI. The CDR3 loop is CASSPPGTGGSEQFF. CDR3 DNA: TGTGCCAGCTCACCACCCGGGACAGGGGGCAGTGAGCAGTTCTTC.

V usage is TRBV11-3 and J usage is TRBJ2-7; perhaps TRBD2 as D (5 bases). This CDR3 region has 13 residues. Trimming removed 1 base at V and 7 bases at J, with 11 bases between. The V gene's germline CDR1 is SGHNT and CDR2 YENEEA. CDR3 bases: TGTGCCAGCAGCTTAGGGCGGGCGCAAGAGCAGTACTTC. Translating it yields CASSLGRAQEQYF.